This passage covers 28 T cell receptor beta chains from one sample sequenced in a study of shared clonotypes between healthy human individuals. Clones were read by immunoSEQ multiplex PCR, and TCRdb kept only the in-frame ones, dropping some. The sample lists about 960,000 clones, around 80% occurring once. The specimen was memory CD4+ T cells sorted from blood. The subset was: CD45RA-negative fraction. Receptors were obtained from a man aged 18 to 35 in good health.

The rearrangement uses TRBV27 and TRBJ2-7; possibly TRBD1 or TRBD2 for D (5 bases each). V was trimmed by 8 bases and J by 0 bases, leaving 11 bases between them. CDR3 length equals 13 residues. Germline values: CDR1 MNHEY, CDR2 SMNVEV (reference sequence). The CDR3 is CASGPGTSYEQYF. Written as DNA, the CDR3 is TGTGCCAGCGGCCCGGGGACCTCCTACGAGCAGTACTTC.

This CDR3 is CASSGTAYYGYTF. The CDR3, as DNA: TGTGCCAGCAGCGGGACAGCTTACTATGGCTACACCTTC. The J gene is TRBJ1-2, the V gene TRBV28, with TRBD1 matching over 7 bases. Per the germline V gene, CDR1 is MDHEN and CDR2 is SYDVKM. The ends lost 6 bases at V and 3 bases at J; junction bases unmatched: 4. The CDR3 runs 13 residues.

CDR3 residues: CASSAPGGGQPQHF. The CDR3 DNA follows: TGTGCCAGCAGTGCCCCGGGGGGGGGTCAGCCCCAGCATTTT. The V call is TRBV28, the J call TRBJ1-5; D may be TRBD1 (5 bases). Trimming took off 5 bases at V and 6 bases at J, with 14 bases between the two ends. The CDR3 consists of 14 residues. From germline, CDR1 is MDHEN and CDR2 SYDVKM.

This clone turned up a few times. The chain links TRBV9 to TRBJ2-7; TRBD1 matches 9 bases. J gave up 4 bases and V 0 bases, and 5 bases lay outside the gene matches. Per germline, CDR1 SGDLS and CDR2 YYNGEE. The CDR3 runs to 15 residues. CDR3 sequence reads: CASSVGRQGVYEQYF. The DNA for the CDR3 is TGTGCCAGCAGCGTAGGCCGACAGGGGGTGTACGAGCAGTACTTC.

This clone was seen once. The chain combines TRBV11-2 with TRBJ2-3; D is perhaps TRBD2 (5 bases). The CDR3 is 17 residues long. From germline, CDR1 is SGHAT and CDR2 FQNNGV. V dropped 4 bases and J dropped 0 bases, with 17 bases sitting between them. The CDR3 DNA sequence: TGTGCCAGCAGCTCTAGAGGCCAGCGGTCTAGCACAGATACGCAGTATTTT. Translating gives CASSSRGQRSSTDTQYF.

This rearrangement joins TRBV4-3 to TRBJ2-7, with D perhaps TRBD2 (6 bases). Trimming left V 1 base short and J 2 bases short, with 12 bases between. In germline, CDR1 is LGHNA, CDR2 YSLEER. CDR3 size: 15 residues. CDR3 loop: CASSQGVGGTYEQYF. Here the CDR3 DNA reads TGCGCCAGCAGCCAAGGGGTCGGGGGAACCTACGAGCAGTACTTC.

The gene calls are TRBV27 and TRBJ2-1; 11 bases align to TRBD2. Germline CDR1 is MNHEY and CDR2 is SMNVEV (reference sequence). The V gene end was trimmed by 8 bases and the J gene end by 10 bases; junction bases not matched to a gene: 16. This CDR3 has 16 residues. The CDR3 bases are TGTGCCAGCCGTTCTAGCGGGGGGCTTCTCTCCGGGGAGCAGTTCTTC. This gives the protein CASRSSGGLLSGEQFF.

The J gene is TRBJ1-2, the V gene TRBV5-4, with D possibly TRBD1 on 6 matching bases. The germline gives CDR1 SGHNT, CDR2 YYREEE (reference sequence). Trimming took off 2 bases at V and 4 bases at J, with 12 bases between the two ends. The CDR3 is 14 amino acids. The CDR3 region has the DNA TGTGCCAGCAGCTTATTAGGACAGTTCTATGGCTACACCTTC. As protein: CASSLLGQFYGYTF.

The rearrangement uses TRBV10-3 and TRBJ2-7; 14 bases line up with TRBD2. The CDR3 length is 12 residues. Germline V gene sequence: CDR1 ENHRY, CDR2 SYGVKD. V gave up 7 bases and J gave up 10 bases; unmatched junction bases: 3. The DNA for the CDR3 is TGTGCCATCAAGGGGACTAGCGGGAGTCAGTACTTC. Its translation: CAIKGTSGSQYF.

To note about this clone: This sample also contains other DNA sequences that code for the same CDR3. This sequence joins TRBV10-3 and TRBJ1-4; maybe TRBD1 (5 bases). The V end lost 8 bases, the J end lost 2 bases, and 6 bases lay between the germline ends. Germline CDR1 ENHRY, CDR2 SYGVKD. CDR3 length: 12 residues. CDR3 in amino acids: CAIRDTNEKLFF. The CDR3 bases are TGTGCCATCCGGGACACTAATGAAAAACTGTTTTTT.

This clone was observed once. The chain carries TRBV21-1 and TRBJ1-4; the table's D gene call, TRBD1, was not cross checked with the DNA. TRBV21-1 represents a pseudogene. The CDR3 has 13 residues. The CDR3: CARRDRGEEKLFF. Here the CDR3 DNA reads TGTGCCCGACGAGACAGGGGTGAGGAAAAACTGTTTTTT.

V usage is TRBV18 and J usage is TRBJ2-3, with a possible D match to TRBD2 (5 bases). The V end lost 4 bases, the J end lost 1 base, and 9 bases lay between the germline ends. The CDR3 length is 14 residues. The germline gives CDR1 KGHSH, CDR2 LQKENI. The CDR3 DNA follows: TGTGCCAGCTCACGCATGAGGGGCACAGATACGCAGTATTTT. The encoded protein is CASSRMRGTDTQYF.

This clone was detected only once. The rearrangement links TRBV18 to TRBJ2-5; maybe TRBD2 (5 bases). CDR3 size: 13 residues. The V end lost 6 bases, the J end lost 3 bases, and 11 bases lay between the germline ends. CDR1 is KGHSH, CDR2 LQKENI, per germline. CDR3 loop: CASSPGNKETQYF. In nucleotides, the CDR3 is TGTGCCAGCTCCCCCGGGAATAAAGAGACCCAGTACTTC.

V and J are TRBV6-5 and TRBJ1-4, with D possibly being TRBD1 (5 bases). V was clipped by 8 bases and J by 7 bases, with 17 bases between them. CDR1 and CDR2 (germline): MNHEY, SVGAGI. The CDR3 totals 14 residues. CDR3: CASGGVGNREKLFF. The CDR3 nucleotides read TGTGCCAGCGGGGGTGTGGGCAACCGTGAAAAACTGTTTTTT.

This clone was seen once. J is TRBJ2-7 and V is TRBV5-4, with D possibly being TRBD1 (6 bases). The CDR3 consists of 14 residues. Trimming left V 2 bases short and J 1 base short, with 10 bases between. CDR1 is SGHNT, CDR2 YYREEE, per germline (reference sequence). The CDR3 region is CASSLQQGSYEQYF. CDR3 bases: TGTGCCAGCAGCTTACAACAGGGATCCTACGAGCAGTACTTC.

This clone was observed once. Distinct nucleotide sequences in the sample also encode this CDR3. V and J are TRBV7-9 and TRBJ2-7, with TRBD2 as a possible D gene (6 bases). V lost 0 bases and J 1 base, leaving 7 bases between the germline ends. Per germline, CDR1 SEHNR and CDR2 FQNEAQ (reference sequence). CDR3 size: 14 residues. The chain's CDR3 is CASSLAGTSYEQYF. CDR3 sequence (DNA): TGTGCCAGCAGCTTAGCTGGGACTTCCTACGAGCAGTACTTC.

The chain has TRBV5-4 and TRBJ2-7; TRBD1 agrees at 11 bases. V dropped 0 bases and J dropped 7; count of bases not matched to a gene: 12. The germline V gene encodes CDR1 SGHNT and CDR2 YYREEE (reference sequence). There are 17 residues in the CDR3. The CDR3 sequence is CASSLADRGLLSEEQYF. In nucleotides, the CDR3 is TGTGCCAGCAGCTTGGCGGACAGGGGGCTTTTAAGTGAGGAGCAGTACTTC.

A word on this clone: One end of the junction varies from germline; a read error may be responsible. The rearrangement uses TRBV12-5 and TRBJ2-7; TRBD1 or TRBD2 may be the D gene (6 bases each). Germline loops: CDR1 LGHNT, CDR2 FRNRAP. The CDR3 runs to 14 residues. The CDR3 nucleotides read TGTGCTAGTGGCTTGGAGGGGGGAGTCGACGAGCAGTACTTC. Its translation: CASGLEGGVDEQYF.

The chain combines TRBV5-8 with TRBJ2-3; 12 bases fit TRBD2. There are 16 residues in the CDR3. CDR1 is SGHTS, CDR2 YDEGEE, per germline. Germline trimming cut 4 bases from V and 5 bases from J; bases unmatched to any gene: 8. The CDR3: CASSARTSGIGDTQYF. For the CDR3, the DNA is TGTGCCAGCAGCGCCCGGACTAGCGGGATAGGAGATACGCAGTATTTT.

The CDR3 sequence is CASSDIGRKGYEQYF. For the CDR3, the DNA is TGCGCCAGCAGCGACATTGGCAGGAAAGGCTACGAGCAGTACTTC. The gene calls are TRBV5-1 and TRBJ2-7; D remains unclear. The germline V and J ends were trimmed by 4 bases and 3 bases, with 17 bases remaining between them. The CDR3 runs 15 residues. CDR1 and CDR2 from the germline V gene are SGHRS and YFSETQ.

This chain links TRBV5-6 with TRBJ1-2; a possible D gene is TRBD1 (5 bases). V dropped 4 bases and J dropped 4 bases, with 14 bases sitting between them. This CDR3 is built from 14 residues. Germline V gene lookup returns CDR1 SGHDT and CDR2 YYEEEE. The CDR3 region has the DNA TGTGCCAGCAGCCCCACCCTGGGGGGCTATGGCTACACCTTC. Protein sequence: CASSPTLGGYGYTF. Filled out from reference TRBV5-6 and TRBJ1-2, the complete variable domain reads DAGVTQSPTHLIKTRGQQVTLRCSPKSGHDTVSWYQQALGQGPQFIFQYYEEEERQRGNFPDRFSGHQFPNYSSELNVNALLLGDSALYLCASSPTLGGYGYTFGSGTRLTVV.

The genes are TRBV15 and TRBJ1-4; a weak D match, TRBD1 (6 bases). Trimming took off 6 bases at V and 5 bases at J, with 10 bases between the two ends. This CDR3 region has 13 residues. In germline, CDR1 is LNHNV, CDR2 YYDKDF (reference sequence). The DNA of the CDR3 is TGTGCCACCAGAAGGGGGGAGAATGAAAAACTGTTTTTT. Protein: CATRRGENEKLFF. The full variable domain, in which reference TRBV15 and TRBJ1-4 provide the parts outside the CDR3, is DAMVIQNPRYQVTQFGKPVTLSCSQTLNHNVMYWYQQKSSQAPKLLFHYYDKDFNNEADTPDNFQSRRPNTSFCFLDIRSPGLGDTAMYLCATRRGENEKLFFGSGTQLSVL.

CDR3 loop: CASSSPESSYNEQFF. CDR3 DNA sequence: TGCGCCAGCAGCTCCCCGGAGAGCTCCTACAATGAGCAGTTCTTC. The chain is built from TRBV4-1 and TRBJ2-1; D ambiguous. Germline V CDR1 and CDR2: MGHRA, YSYEKL. The CDR3 is made up of 15 amino acids. V was trimmed by 5 bases and J by 0 bases, leaving 11 bases between them.

This CDR3 reads CASSSLGFGSGNTIYF. The CDR3 coding sequence is TGTGCCAGCAGCTCCCTGGGGTTCGGCTCTGGAAACACCATATATTTT. The chain links TRBV5-6 to TRBJ1-3; D uncertain. The ends were cut back, 3 bases at V and 0 bases at J, with 13 bases in the middle. CDR1 and CDR2 from the germline V gene are SGHDT and YYEEEE. The CDR3 has 16 amino acids.

This rearrangement joins TRBV15 to TRBJ2-4; possibly TRBD1 or TRBD2 for D (5 bases each). Germline-derived CDR1 and CDR2 are LNHNV and YYDKDF (reference sequence). Trimming pared 1 base from V and 5 bases from J, leaving 15 bases between. This CDR3 is 16 amino acids long. This chain's CDR3 is CATSRGGAPNQNIQYF. Here the CDR3 DNA reads TGTGCCACCAGCAGAGGAGGGGCTCCTAATCAAAACATTCAGTACTTC.

The V and J genes are TRBV2 and TRBJ2-1; D gene ambiguous. V lost 6 bases and J 5 bases, leaving 8 bases between the germline ends. CDR1 is SNHLY, CDR2 FYNNEI, per germline. The CDR3 spans 12 residues. CDR3 DNA: TGTGCCAGCAGACGAGCAGACAATGAGCAGTTCTTC. Translated: CASRRADNEQFF.

This chain joins TRBV5-6 and TRBJ2-7, with unresolved D. This CDR3 is 14 amino acids long. Germline V gene sequence: CDR1 SGHDT, CDR2 YYEEEE. The germline V and J ends were trimmed by 2 bases and 1 base, with 10 bases remaining between them. The CDR3 DNA follows: TGTGCCAGCAGCTTTGGTCAGGAGTCCTACGAGCAGTACTTC. It encodes CASSFGQESYEQYF.

The chain links TRBV7-3 to TRBJ2-1, with a tentative D call TRBD1 (5 bases). The CDR3 totals 14 residues. From germline, CDR1 is SGHTA and CDR2 FQGTGA. With 4 bases removed from V and 7 bases from J, the gap between germline ends came to 14 bases. The CDR3 coding sequence is TGTGCCAGCAGCTCTCAATTAGGGGTGAATGAGCAGTTCTTC. Encoded protein: CASSSQLGVNEQFF.